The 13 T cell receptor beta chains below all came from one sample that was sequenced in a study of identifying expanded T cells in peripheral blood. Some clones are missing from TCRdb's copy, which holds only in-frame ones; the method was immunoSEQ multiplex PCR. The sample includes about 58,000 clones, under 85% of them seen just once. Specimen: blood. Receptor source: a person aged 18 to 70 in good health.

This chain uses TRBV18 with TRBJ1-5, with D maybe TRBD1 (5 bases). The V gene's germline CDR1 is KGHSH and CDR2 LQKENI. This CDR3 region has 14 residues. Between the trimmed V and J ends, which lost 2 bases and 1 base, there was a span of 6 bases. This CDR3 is CASSPGDSNQPQHF. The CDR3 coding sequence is TGTGCCAGCTCACCAGGGGACAGCAATCAGCCCCAGCATTTT.

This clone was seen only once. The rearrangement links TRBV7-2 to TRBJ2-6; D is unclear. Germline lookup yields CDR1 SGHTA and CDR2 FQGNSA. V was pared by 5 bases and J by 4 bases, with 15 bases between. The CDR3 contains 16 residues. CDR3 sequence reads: CASSLFVAPGANVLTF. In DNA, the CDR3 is TGTGCCAGCAGCCTATTCGTGGCCCCAGGGGCCAACGTCCTGACTTTC.

The CDR3 nucleotides read TGTGCCAGCATAAAATTCGGGGGGGGGCAAGAGACCCAGTACTTC. This translates into CASIKFGGGQETQYF. The genes are TRBV7-8 and TRBJ2-5; 8 nucleotides agree with TRBD2. Germline V gene lookup returns CDR1 SGHVS and CDR2 FQNEAQ. There are 15 residues in the CDR3. Germline trimming cut 7 bases from V and 2 bases from J; bases unmatched to any gene: 9.

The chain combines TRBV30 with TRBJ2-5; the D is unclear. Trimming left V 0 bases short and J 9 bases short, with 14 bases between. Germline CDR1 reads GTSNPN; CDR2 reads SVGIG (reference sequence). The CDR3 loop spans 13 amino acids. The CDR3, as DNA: TGTGCCTGGAGTGTAGTAGCCCGTGGGGCCCAGTACTTC. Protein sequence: CAWSVVARGAQYF.

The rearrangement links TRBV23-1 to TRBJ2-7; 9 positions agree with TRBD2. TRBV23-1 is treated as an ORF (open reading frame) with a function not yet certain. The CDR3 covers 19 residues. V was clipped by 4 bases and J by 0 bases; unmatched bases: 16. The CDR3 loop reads CASSPRGSGGSLSSYEQYV. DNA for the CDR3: TGCGCCAGCAGTCCGAGGGGGAGCGGGGGGTCCCTAAGCTCCTACGAGCAGTACGTC.

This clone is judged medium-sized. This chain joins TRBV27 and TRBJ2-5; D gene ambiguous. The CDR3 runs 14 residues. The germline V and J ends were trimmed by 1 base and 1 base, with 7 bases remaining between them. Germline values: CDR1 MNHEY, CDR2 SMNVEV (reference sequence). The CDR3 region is CASSLWASQETQYF. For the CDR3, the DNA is TGTGCCAGCAGTTTATGGGCCAGCCAAGAGACCCAGTACTTC.

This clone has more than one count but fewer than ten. The CDR3 region is CASSPPIGQGQSSYNSPLHF. As DNA, the CDR3 is TGTGCCAGCTCACCACCGATCGGACAGGGACAGAGCTCCTATAATTCACCCCTCCACTTT. The rearrangement links TRBV18 to TRBJ1-6; the match to TRBD1 covers 8 bases. CDR3 length: 20 amino acids. V shed 0 bases, J shed 0 bases, and the junction held 10 bases outside the gene matches. Germline V lookup: CDR1 KGHSH, CDR2 LQKENI.

The CDR3 region is CASSLNSGQGKPGANVLTF. CDR3 DNA: TGTGCCAGCAGCTTAAACTCCGGACAGGGGAAACCTGGGGCCAACGTCCTGACTTTC. The chain uses TRBV7-3 and TRBJ2-6; 9 bases line up with TRBD1. After removal of 1 base from V and 2 bases from J, the junction contained 9 bases not matched to a gene. Germline V lookup: CDR1 SGHTA, CDR2 FQGTGA. This CDR3 contains 19 residues.

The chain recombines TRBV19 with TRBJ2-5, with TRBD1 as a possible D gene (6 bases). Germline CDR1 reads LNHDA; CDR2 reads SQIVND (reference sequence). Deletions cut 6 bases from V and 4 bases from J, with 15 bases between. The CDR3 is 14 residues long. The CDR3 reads CASSTGLSGETQYF. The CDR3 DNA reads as TGTGCCAGTAGCACAGGGCTTTCTGGAGAGACCCAGTACTTC. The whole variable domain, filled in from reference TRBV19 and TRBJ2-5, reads DGGITQSPKYLFRKEGQNVTLSCEQNLNHDAMYWYRQDPGQGLRLIYYSQIVNDFQKGDIAEGYSVSREKKESFPLTVTSAQKNPTAFYLCASSTGLSGETQYFGPGTRLLVL.

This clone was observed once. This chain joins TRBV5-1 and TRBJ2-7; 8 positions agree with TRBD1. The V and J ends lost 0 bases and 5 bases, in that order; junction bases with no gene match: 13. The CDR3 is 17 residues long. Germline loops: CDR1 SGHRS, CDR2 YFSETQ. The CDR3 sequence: CASSLGVLRTGLNEQYF. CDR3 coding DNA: TGCGCCAGCAGCTTGGGAGTCCTTCGGACAGGGTTGAACGAGCAGTACTTC. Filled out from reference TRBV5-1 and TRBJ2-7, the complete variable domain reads KAGVTQTPRYLIKTRGQQVTLSCSPISGHRSVSWYQQTPGQGLQFLFEYFSETQRNKGNFPGRFSGRQFSNSRSEMNVSTLELGDSALYLCASSLGVLRTGLNEQYFGPGTRLTVT.

CDR3 bases: TGTGCCAGTAGTAGAACCGGGACTAGCGGCTCCTACAATGAGCAGTTCTTC. It yields the protein CASSRTGTSGSYNEQFF. The J gene is TRBJ2-1, the V gene TRBV19; 11 nucleotides align to TRBD2. Trimming removed 4 bases from V and 0 bases from J; junction bases left unmatched: 5. Per germline, CDR1 LNHDA and CDR2 SQIVND (reference sequence). This CDR3 has 17 residues.

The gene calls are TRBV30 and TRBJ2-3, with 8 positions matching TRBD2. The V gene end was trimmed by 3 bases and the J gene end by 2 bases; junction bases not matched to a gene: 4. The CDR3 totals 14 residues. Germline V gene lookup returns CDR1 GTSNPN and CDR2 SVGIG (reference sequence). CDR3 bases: TGTGCCTGGAGAAAGCGGGGGACCACAGATACGCAGTATTTT. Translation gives CAWRKRGTTDTQYF.

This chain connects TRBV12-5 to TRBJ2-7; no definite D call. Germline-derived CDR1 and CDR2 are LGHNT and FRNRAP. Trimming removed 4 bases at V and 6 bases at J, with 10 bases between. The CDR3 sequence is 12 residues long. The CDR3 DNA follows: TGTGCTAGTGGTTCCGAGATTGTCGAGCAGTACTTC. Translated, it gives CASGSEIVEQYF.